One sample yielded the 13 T cell receptor beta chains listed below, sequenced in a study of blood T cell repertoires in COVID-19. This table comes from immunoSEQ multiplex PCR, and its TCRdb copy is limited to in-frame clones, with some not included. There are 45,000 to 60,000 clones in the sample; around four fifths occur only once, and roughly 13% lies in the top ten. The sequenced sample was peripheral blood. These receptors were collected from a woman at least 80 years old with acute or convalescent COVID-19.

The chain couples TRBV5-1 to TRBJ2-7; the match to TRBD1 covers 9 bases. Germline trimming cut 3 bases from V and 4 bases from J; bases unmatched to any gene: 8. Germline V lookup: CDR1 SGHRS, CDR2 YFSETQ. The CDR3 spans 15 residues. The CDR3, as DNA: TGCGCCAGCAGCTCGACGACAGGGGGTGTATACGAGCAGTACTTC. Protein: CASSSTTGGVYEQYF.

The rearrangement links TRBV3-1 (or the pseudogene TRBV3-2) to TRBJ2-7; 8 nucleotides line up with TRBD2. The CDR3 runs 15 residues. The J segment lost 4 bases and the V segment lost 1 base, leaving 6 bases of the junction unmatched. CDR1 and CDR2 from the germline V gene are LGHDT and YNNKEL (reference sequence). The CDR3 here is CASSQGRGAVYEQYF. The CDR3 DNA reads TGTGCCAGCAGCCAAGGGCGGGGGGCGGTATACGAGCAGTACTTC.

The count of this clone is one. The chain links TRBV7-2 to TRBJ2-3, with 8 bases fitting TRBD2. This CDR3 has 15 residues. Germline CDR1 SGHTA, CDR2 FQGNSA. The V segment lost 7 bases and the J segment 1 base; nucleotides outside the gene matches: 7. CDR3 nucleotide sequence: TGTGCCAGCATCCCTCCCGGGGGGGGCACAGATACGCAGTATTTT. As protein: CASIPPGGGTDTQYF. The complete variable domain, with remaining parts taken from reference TRBV7-2 and TRBJ2-3, reads GAGVSQSPSNKVTEKGKDVELRCDPISGHTALYWYRQSLGQGLEFLIYFQGNSAPDKSGLPSDRFSAERTGGSVSTLTIQRTQQEDSAVYLCASIPPGGGTDTQYFGPGTRLTVL.

This sequence joins TRBV3-1 (or the pseudogene TRBV3-2) and TRBJ2-7; 7 nucleotides agree with TRBD2. This CDR3 contains 12 residues. Germline V gene data show CDR1 as LGHDT and CDR2 as YNNKEL (reference sequence). The CDR3 is CASSRAGRDYCV. The CDR3 DNA follows: TGTGCCAGCAGCCGGGCAGGAAGGGACTACTGCGTC.

Comments on this clone: The sample contains more than one DNA sequence encoding this CDR3. The J gene is TRBJ1-5, the V gene TRBV2; the D gene is possibly TRBD1 (5 bases). The CDR3 covers 13 residues. Germline-derived CDR1 and CDR2 are SNHLY and FYNNEI. The V gene lost 6 bases and the J gene lost 2 bases, with 8 bases spanning the gap. The CDR3 nucleotides are TGTGCCAGCAGGGGGCAGGGCAATCAGCCCCAGCATTTT. Amino acid sequence: CASRGQGNQPQHF. The variable domain in full, with the rest retrieved from reference TRBV2 and TRBJ1-5, is EPEVTQTPSHQVTQMGQEVILRCVPISNHLYFYWYRQILGQKVEFLVSFYNNEISEKSEIFDDQFSVERPDGSNFTLKIRSTKLEDSAMYFCASRGQGNQPQHFGDGTRLSIL.

This chain links TRBV4-1 with TRBJ1-6; a possible D gene is TRBD1 (6 bases). Trimming removed 5 bases from V and 6 bases from J, with 17 bases in between. The V gene's germline CDR1 is MGHRA and CDR2 YSYEKL. The CDR3 extends over 16 amino acids. The CDR3 loop is CASSENQGQTNSPLHF. The DNA of the CDR3 is TGCGCCAGCAGCGAAAATCAAGGACAGACTAATTCACCCCTCCACTTT.

This chain joins TRBV5-1 and TRBJ2-7; 9 bases are a match to TRBD1. The CDR3 spans 17 residues. CDR1 is SGHRS and CDR2 is YFSETQ in the germline V gene. V was pared by 4 bases and J by 2 bases, with 13 bases of the junction left unmatched. The CDR3 DNA reads TGCGCCAGCAGCCCCAATATACCCGGGACAGGGCCCTACGAGCAGTACTTC. It encodes CASSPNIPGTGPYEQYF.

This chain joins TRBV18 and TRBJ2-7; maybe TRBD1 (5 bases). The CDR3 sequence is 14 residues long. Trimming took off 6 bases at V and 1 base at J, with 13 bases between the two ends. Looked up from germline, CDR1 is KGHSH and CDR2 is LQKENI. The CDR3 here is CASSSRSGSYEQYF. The CDR3 nucleotides are TGTGCCAGCTCCTCGAGGTCAGGGTCCTACGAGCAGTACTTC.

The V and J genes are TRBV4-1 and TRBJ2-1; weak D call: TRBD2 (6 bases). This CDR3 is 13 amino acids long. Germline assignment: CDR1 MGHRA and CDR2 YSYEKL. Trimming left V 1 base short and J 6 bases short, with 7 bases between. The CDR3 bases are TGCGCCAGCAGCCAAGGGAGGGCCAATGAGCAGTTCTTC. It specifies CASSQGRANEQFF.

The chain joins TRBV14 to TRBJ2-2, with D perhaps matching TRBD1 (5 bases). The length of the CDR3 is 15 residues. Trimming left V 1 base short and J 5 bases short, with 11 bases between. CDR1 and CDR2 from the germline V gene are SGHDN and FVKESK. The CDR3, as DNA: TGTGCCAGCAGCCAAGCCACAGGTCGGACCGGGGAGCTGTTTTTT. Its protein is CASSQATGRTGELFF.

This clone was seen more than once but under ten times. The V and J genes are TRBV18 and TRBJ1-2; D may be TRBD1 (5 bases). V was pared by 3 bases and J by 4 bases, with 15 bases between. This CDR3 contains 15 residues. Germline V gene data show CDR1 as KGHSH and CDR2 as LQKENI. CDR3 bases: TGTGCCAGCTCACCGGGAGGGGCATCGGGCTATGGCTACACCTTC. Translated: CASSPGGASGYGYTF.

This chain connects TRBV5-1 to TRBJ2-5; possibly TRBD1 for D (7 bases). The V and J ends lost 4 bases and 2 bases respectively, with 12 bases between them. CDR3 size: 14 residues. Germline lookup yields CDR1 SGHRS and CDR2 YFSETQ. The CDR3 nucleotides read TGCGCCAGCAGCGGAGGGACAGAACAAGAGACCCAGTACTTC. This gives the protein CASSGGTEQETQYF.

The rearrangement links TRBV19 to TRBJ1-2; 8 bases are a match to TRBD1. V dropped 5 bases and J dropped 6; count of bases not matched to a gene: 11. From germline, CDR1 is LNHDA and CDR2 SQIVND (reference sequence). This CDR3 has 15 residues. The CDR3 loop is CASSAQDRAINGYTF. The CDR3 bases are TGTGCCAGTAGTGCTCAGGACAGGGCCATTAATGGCTACACCTTC.